A selection of T cell receptor beta chains follows, all from one sample in a study of identical twins. TCRdb itself ran the 5' RACE reads through MiXCR, one entry per CDR3 protein. The sample has 200,000 to 250,000 distinct CDR3 sequences; approximately 12% are singletons. This sample also belongs to another study, concerning yellow fever vaccine responses in identical twins.

The sample taken for sequencing was memory (CD45RO+) T cells sorted from blood. The receptor source for this set is a woman under 30 in good health. Both conserved end residues are part of each CDR3. Fields, in order: D gene, clone size, J gene, V gene, CDR3 protein, CDR3 DNA. D genes are given only for firm matches. The size field is filled for only some rows; it gives once, few, many or a size class.

TRBD2 NA TRBJ2-5 TRBV9 CASSTGALAGNQETQYF TGTGCCAGCAGCACCGGGGCACTAGCGGGAAACCAAGAGACCCAGTACTTC
NA many TRBJ1-2 TRBV2 CASRDSNYGYTF TGTGCCAGCAGAGACAGCAACTATGGCTACACCTTC
NA many TRBJ1-2 TRBV6-1 CASRSTGSLYGYTF TGTGCCAGCAGGTCTACAGGGAGCCTCTATGGCTACACCTTC
TRBD2 few TRBJ2-3 TRBV27 CASSLSLTSGTDTQYF TGTGCCAGCAGTTTATCACTTACTAGCGGCACAGATACGCAGTATTTT
NA NA TRBJ1-3 TRBV12-2 CASRLAKDSSGNTIYF TGTGCAAGTCGCTTAGCGAAAGACAGCTCTGGAAACACCATATATTTT
TRBD2 NA TRBJ2-1 TRBV19 CASSIRLAGGENEQFF TGTGCCAGTAGTATTCGGCTAGCGGGAGGAGAAAATGAGCAGTTCTTC
NA many TRBJ2-7 TRBV7-8 CASSSRTYEQYF TGTGCCAGCAGCTCCAGAACCTACGAGCAGTACTTC
NA NA TRBJ1-6 TRBV12-3/TRBV12-4 CASSRAGSNSPLHF TGTGCCAGCAGCAGAGCAGGTTCCAATTCACCCCTCCACTTT
TRBD1 NA TRBJ1-1 TRBV3-1 CASSQIGGQGAGKNTEAFF TGTGCCAGCAGCCAAATAGGGGGACAGGGGGCCGGAAAGAACACTGAAGCTTTCTTT
TRBD1 few TRBJ1-2 TRBV7-9 CASSPQTGYGYTF TGTGCCAGCAGCCCACAGACAGGGTATGGCTACACCTTC
TRBD2 few TRBJ2-5 TRBV9 CASSREGLAGQETQYF TGTGCCAGCAGCCGAGAAGGACTAGCGGGACAAGAGACCCAGTACTTC
TRBD2 few TRBJ2-7 TRBV12-3/TRBV12-4 CASRIAGGFYEQYF TGTGCCAGCAGGATAGCGGGGGGCTTTTACGAGCAGTACTTC
NA few TRBJ2-7 TRBV28 CASVTWGLTYEQYF TGTGCCAGCGTCACATGGGGGCTTACCTACGAGCAGTACTTC